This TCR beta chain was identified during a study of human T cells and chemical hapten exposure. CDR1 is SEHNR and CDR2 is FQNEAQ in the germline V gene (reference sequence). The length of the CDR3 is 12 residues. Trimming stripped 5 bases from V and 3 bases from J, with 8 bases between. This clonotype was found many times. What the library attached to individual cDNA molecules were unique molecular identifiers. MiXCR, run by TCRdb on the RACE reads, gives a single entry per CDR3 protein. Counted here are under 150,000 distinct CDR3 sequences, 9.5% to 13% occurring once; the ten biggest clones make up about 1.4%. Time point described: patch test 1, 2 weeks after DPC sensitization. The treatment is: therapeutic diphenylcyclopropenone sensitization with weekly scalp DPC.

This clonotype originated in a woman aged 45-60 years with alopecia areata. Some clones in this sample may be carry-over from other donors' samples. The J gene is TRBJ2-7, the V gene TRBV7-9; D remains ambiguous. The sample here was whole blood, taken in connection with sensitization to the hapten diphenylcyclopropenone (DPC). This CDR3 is CASSGVVYEQYF. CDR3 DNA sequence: TGTGCCAGCAGCGGAGTCGTCTACGAGCAGTACTTC.